The 25 T cell receptor beta chains presented below share a single source sample, sequenced in a study of CD8 T cells in Susac syndrome. An input of about 0.45 to 1 ug of RNA was subjected to reverse transcription using random hexamers. TCRdb called the immunoSEQ multiplex PCR reads again in MiXCR, with one record for every CDR3 protein. This sample carries under 200,000 distinct CDR3 sequences, 95% of them seen once, and the ten largest clones take about 0.17%. Material: CD8+ T cells from PBMCs. The receptors shown here come from a human donor with Susac syndrome.

This chain joins TRBV4-1 and TRBJ2-1, with 7 bases lining up with TRBD1. The V gene end was trimmed by 1 base and the J gene end by 7 bases; junction bases not matched to a gene: 4. Per germline, CDR1 MGHRA and CDR2 YSYEKL. The length of the CDR3 is 14 residues. CDR3 sequence reads: CASSQGQGLNEQFF. Written as DNA, the CDR3 is TGCGCCAGCAGCCAAGGACAGGGTCTAAATGAGCAGTTCTTC.

This chain connects TRBV27 to TRBJ1-2, with D hard to call. This CDR3 has 14 amino acids. Trimming took off 5 bases at V and 8 bases at J, with 18 bases between the two ends. The germline CDR1 and CDR2 sequences are MNHEY and SMNVEV (reference sequence). CDR3 loop: CASSPSGILGGYTF. CDR3 coding DNA: TGTGCCAGCAGTCCATCGGGAATCCTCGGGGGCTACACCTTC.

The V gene is TRBV6-2 or TRBV6-3, the J gene TRBJ1-1; 7 bases fit TRBD1. V shed 2 bases, J shed 7 bases, and the junction held 10 bases outside the gene matches. The CDR3 extends over 15 amino acids. Germline V gene lookup returns CDR1 MNHEY and CDR2 SVGEGT. CDR3 bases: TGTGCCAGCAGTTACCCCTATAGGGGGCAGGTTGAAGCTTTCTTT. Amino acid sequence: CASSYPYRGQVEAFF.

This chain connects TRBV12-3 or TRBV12-4 to TRBJ1-1, with D tentatively TRBD1 (6 bases). Between the trimmed V and J ends, which lost 6 bases and 6 bases, there was a span of 17 bases. The CDR3 has 14 residues. CDR3 in DNA: TGTGCCAGCAGACCAGGGGCGAAGACGGCTGAAGCTTTCTTT. Translated: CASRPGAKTAEAFF.

V gene TRBV30 combines with J gene TRBJ2-5; TRBD2 might be the D (6 bases). V was clipped by 1 base and J by 5 bases, with 8 bases between them. Germline CDR1 and CDR2: GTSNPN and SVGIG (reference sequence). The CDR3 covers 12 residues. The CDR3 here is CAWSGRGETQYF. CDR3 bases: TGTGCCTGGAGTGGGAGGGGTGAGACCCAGTACTTC.

This sequence joins TRBV28 and TRBJ2-7; no clear D. With 3 bases removed from V and 3 bases from J, the gap between germline ends came to 12 bases. CDR1 is MDHEN, CDR2 SYDVKM, per germline. The CDR3 consists of 14 residues. The CDR3 here is CASSFGPSGYEQYF. As DNA, the CDR3 is TGTGCCAGCAGTTTCGGGCCGTCGGGCTACGAGCAGTACTTC.

In this sample, this clonotype turned up once. The V and J genes are TRBV9 and TRBJ2-3; 11 bases match TRBD2. The CDR3 spans 16 residues. Per germline, CDR1 SGDLS and CDR2 YYNGEE. V lost 3 bases and J lost 4; bases outside the gene matches: 7. The CDR3 loop reads CASSATPSGGSDTQYF. In DNA, the CDR3 is TGTGCCAGCAGCGCCACTCCTAGCGGGGGGTCAGATACGCAGTATTTT.

The gene calls are TRBV6-1 and TRBJ2-7; D gene ambiguous. This CDR3 is 15 amino acids long. With 5 bases removed from V and 4 bases from J, the gap between germline ends came to 18 bases. CDR1 is MNHNS and CDR2 is SASEGT in the germline V gene. The chain's CDR3 is CASSSRAVPVYEQYF. The CDR3, as DNA: TGTGCCAGCAGTTCCCGGGCCGTGCCCGTATACGAGCAGTACTTC.

V is TRBV5-1 and J is TRBJ1-6; possible D gene TRBD1, 6 bases. The ends were cut back, 0 bases at V and 4 bases at J, with 11 bases in the middle. This CDR3 has 16 amino acids. Germline values: CDR1 SGHRS, CDR2 YFSETQ. Here the CDR3 DNA reads TGCGCCAGCAGCTTGGTGGGGGCAGCTTATAATTCACCCCTCCACTTT. It translates to CASSLVGAAYNSPLHF. Filled out from reference TRBV5-1 and TRBJ1-6, the complete variable domain reads KAGVTQTPRYLIKTRGQQVTLSCSPISGHRSVSWYQQTPGQGLQFLFEYFSETQRNKGNFPGRFSGRQFSNSRSEMNVSTLELGDSALYLCASSLVGAAYNSPLHFGNGTRLTVT.

This clonotype was counted once. V usage is TRBV3-1 and J usage is TRBJ2-5; no reliable D call. V gave up 6 bases and J gave up 4 bases, with 9 bases separating them. CDR3 length equals 12 residues. The germline CDR1 and CDR2 sequences are LGHDT and YNNKEL (reference sequence). CDR3 DNA: TGTGCCAGCAGGACTCCCCCAGAGACCCAGTACTTC. It yields the protein CASRTPPETQYF.

The gene calls are TRBV6-1 and TRBJ2-7, with D tentatively TRBD1 or TRBD2 (5 bases each). Germline lookup yields CDR1 MNHNS and CDR2 SASEGT. Trimming removed 4 bases from V and 4 bases from J, with 17 bases in between. The CDR3 extends over 15 amino acids. In DNA form, the CDR3 reads TGTGCCAGCAGTGTCCGGGACGACGAGTTTTACGAGCAGTACTTC. Residues: CASSVRDDEFYEQYF.

The count of this clonotype is one. V gene TRBV3-1 combines with J gene TRBJ2-4, with D unclear. Trimming shortened V by 0 bases and J by 7 bases, and 7 bases separated the two germline ends. This CDR3 is 13 amino acids long. Germline V gene lookup returns CDR1 LGHDT and CDR2 YNNKEL (reference sequence). In DNA, the CDR3 is TGTGCCAGCAGCCAAGATCTTTCGAACATTCAGTACTTC. Translating gives CASSQDLSNIQYF.

V and J are TRBV3-1 and TRBJ2-5; D is uncertain. The CDR3 totals 14 residues. V shed 0 bases and J shed 3 bases, with 8 bases lying between them. The V gene's germline CDR1 is LGHDT and CDR2 YNNKEL (reference sequence). The CDR3, as DNA: TGTGCCAGCAGCCAAGAACACGCGGAAGAGACCCAGTACTTC. Encoded protein: CASSQEHAEETQYF.

The chain links TRBV7-9 to TRBJ2-3; D not certain. The CDR3 totals 15 residues. V lost 5 bases, J lost 4 bases, and 16 bases lay in between. The germline CDR1 and CDR2 sequences are SEHNR and FQNEAQ (reference sequence). The CDR3, as DNA: TGTGCCAGCAGCCCACTCGGCCTGGAGTCAGATACGCAGTATTTT. Its protein product is CASSPLGLESDTQYF.

The rearrangement links TRBV12-3 or TRBV12-4 to TRBJ2-1; no clear D gene. The length of the CDR3 is 14 residues. V gave up 9 bases and J gave up 10 bases, with 22 bases separating them. The CDR3 loop reads CASYPDGDPNEQFF. Here the CDR3 DNA reads TGTGCCAGTTACCCGGACGGAGACCCAAACGAGCAGTTCTTC.

The chain employs TRBV2 and TRBJ1-1; tentative D call: TRBD1 (5 bases). Trimming left V 2 bases short and J 1 base short, with 5 bases between. The CDR3 is made up of 13 amino acids. In germline, CDR1 is SNHLY, CDR2 FYNNEI. The CDR3, as DNA: TGTGCCAGCAGTGAAAGGGGGAACACTGAAGCTTTCTTT. It is translated as CASSERGNTEAFF.

This rearrangement joins TRBV20-1 to TRBJ1-5, with a possible D match to TRBD1 (6 bases). CDR3 length: 17 amino acids. The V end was cut by 1 base, the J end by 0 bases, with 16 bases between. CDR1 and CDR2 from the germline V gene are DFQATT and SNEGSKA (reference sequence). The CDR3 here is CSARVPGGQLSNQPQHF. The CDR3 DNA follows: TGCAGTGCTAGAGTTCCCGGGGGGCAGCTTAGCAATCAGCCCCAGCATTTT.

The chain is built from TRBV20-1 and TRBJ2-1; D ambiguous. Per the germline V gene, CDR1 is DFQATT and CDR2 is SNEGSKA (reference sequence). The CDR3 runs to 13 residues. V was trimmed by 0 bases and J by 10 bases, leaving 13 bases between them. CDR3 residues: CSARDFASYEQFF. In nucleotides, the CDR3 is TGCAGTGCTAGAGATTTTGCGTCTTACGAGCAGTTCTTC.

The V call is TRBV9, the J call TRBJ2-7, with 7 bases fitting TRBD2. Germline V gene data show CDR1 as SGDLS and CDR2 as YYNGEE. Trimming took 0 bases from V and 2 from J; bases not matched to a gene: 2. The CDR3 runs to 14 residues. In DNA form, the CDR3 reads TGTGCCAGCAGCGTAGAAGCGGGGACCTACGAGCAGTACTTC. Translating it yields CASSVEAGTYEQYF.

J is TRBJ2-7 and V is TRBV7-3; 8 bases map to TRBD2. Germline CDR1 is SGHTA and CDR2 is FQGTGA. Unmatched junction bases numbered 24, after V lost 4 bases and J lost 1 base. The CDR3 is made up of 21 amino acids. The CDR3, as DNA: TGTGCCAGCAGCTCATGTGAATTTCCGGGACTAGTCAATGCGGGGTCCTACGAGCAGTACTTC. Translation: CASSSCEFPGLVNAGSYEQYF.

The CDR3 loop reads CSVEIANTEAFF. Here the CDR3 DNA reads TGCAGCGTTGAAATTGCTAACACTGAAGCTTTCTTT. The V and J genes are TRBV29-1 and TRBJ1-1, with D uncertain. V was pared by 2 bases and J by 2 bases, with 6 bases between. The CDR3 runs to 12 residues. Germline CDR1 and CDR2: SQVTM and ANQGSEA.

The chain joins TRBV27 to TRBJ2-3; maybe TRBD1 (6 bases). The V end was cut by 5 bases, the J end by 2 bases, with 14 bases between. The CDR3 sequence is 15 residues long. The germline V gene encodes CDR1 MNHEY and CDR2 SMNVEV (reference sequence). The CDR3 DNA reads TGTGCCAGCAGTCCTTCGGGACATAACACAGATACGCAGTATTTT. Translated: CASSPSGHNTDTQYF.

CDR3 nucleotide sequence: TGTGCCAGCAGCTCCACTACTGGAACTGAAGCTTTCTTT. Translated: CASSSTTGTEAFF. V gene TRBV9 combines with J gene TRBJ1-1, with D uncertain. The CDR3 extends over 13 amino acids. Trimming removed 4 bases at V and 5 bases at J, with 12 bases between. Per germline, CDR1 SGDLS and CDR2 YYNGEE.

This clonotype was observed a few times. This chain joins TRBV25-1 and TRBJ2-5, with D unclear. Deletions cut 4 bases from V and 0 bases from J, with 3 bases between. The V gene's germline CDR1 is MGHDK and CDR2 SYGVNS. The CDR3 length is 12 residues. The CDR3 nucleotides are TGTGCCAGCAGTGGTTACCAAGAGACCCAGTACTTC. Translated, it gives CASSGYQETQYF.

The V and J genes are TRBV30 and TRBJ1-2; D is ambiguous. CDR3 length: 15 amino acids. Per the germline V gene, CDR1 is GTSNPN and CDR2 is SVGIG (reference sequence). The V end was cut by 3 bases, the J end by 0 bases, with 14 bases between. CDR3 sequence: CAWRPNPIANYGYTF. The CDR3 coding sequence is TGTGCCTGGAGGCCCAACCCGATAGCTAACTATGGCTACACCTTC.